This T cell receptor (beta chain) appears in the sequencing data of a study of T cells in severe cutaneous drug reactions. Libraries were made by iRepertoire multiplex PCR with TCR subtype-specific primers for bulk and single-cell sequencing. Reanalyzing the multiplex PCR reads, TCRdb keeps one entry per CDR3 protein, without DNA. This table holds 3,500 to 4,500 distinct CDR3 sequences. CDR1 MGHRA and CDR2 YSYEKL come from the germline V gene. This CDR3 region has 16 residues. The patients sequenced had a carbamazepine-induced Stevens-Johnson syndrome or toxic epidermal necrolysis reaction. The material sequenced was PBMCs. This clonotype was obtained from a human donor with Stevens-Johnson syndrome, a severe cutaneous drug reaction. The chain employs TRBV4-1 and TRBJ1-1; TCRdb returns TRBD1, unconfirmable since there is no DNA. The CDR3 sequence is CASSQPIRGLFTEAFF.